These 14 T cell receptor beta chains share one sample of origin, sequenced in a study of cytomegalovirus exposure and HLA in healthy donors. This PCR relied on a set of 60 Vbeta primers and 13 Jbeta primers. Data came from immunoSEQ multiplex PCR; TCRdb stores just in-frame clones and leaves some out. The repertoire consists of approximately 240,000 clones, with roughly 90% occurring once and the leading ten covering 0.95% to 1.1%. The specimen sequenced was PBMCs. These TCRs come from a woman aged 18-29 years in good health and CMV-seronegative.

The chain joins TRBV2 to TRBJ1-1, with D tentatively TRBD1 (6 bases). The CDR3 loop spans 14 amino acids. Between the trimmed V and J ends, which lost 7 bases and 3 bases, there was a span of 15 bases. Germline loops: CDR1 SNHLY, CDR2 FYNNEI. The CDR3 loop reads CASTLKGGDTEAFF. In DNA form, the CDR3 reads TGTGCCAGCACCCTCAAAGGGGGAGACACTGAAGCTTTCTTT.

To note about this clone: The junction departs from the called germline gene at one end, perhaps through a read error. The same CDR3 also results from other DNA sequences found in this sample. The chain has TRBV15 and TRBJ1-6, with D possibly matching TRBD1 (5 bases). The CDR3 spans 15 residues. Germline lookup yields CDR1 LNHNV and CDR2 YYDKDF (reference sequence). CDR3 nucleotide sequence: TGCGCCACCAGCAGAGGCCGACAGTATAATTCACCCCTCCACTTT. Translated, it gives CATSRGRQYNSPLHF.

The chain is built from TRBV5-1 and TRBJ1-1; no definite D call. The CDR3 loop spans 13 amino acids. Germline loops: CDR1 SGHRS, CDR2 YFSETQ. V dropped 1 base and J dropped 0 bases, with 4 bases sitting between them. As DNA, the CDR3 is TGCGCCAGCAGCTTGACGGTGAACACTGAAGCTTTCTTT. It yields the protein CASSLTVNTEAFF.

This clone was found a few times. V usage is TRBV9 and J usage is TRBJ1-6; TRBD1 agrees at 7 bases. The CDR3 contains 18 residues. J was trimmed by 0 bases and V by 2 bases; bases with no gene match: 8. CDR1 is SGDLS, CDR2 YYNGEE, per germline. The CDR3 loop is CASSVEGQPSSYNSPLHF. Written as DNA, the CDR3 is TGTGCCAGCAGCGTCGAGGGACAGCCGAGCTCCTATAATTCACCCCTCCACTTT.

The V call is TRBV21-1, the J call TRBJ1-1; the D call of TRBD1 is as the table states it, not checked on the DNA. TRBV21-1 is designated a pseudogene. The CDR3 has 17 amino acids. DNA of the CDR3: TGTGCCAGCTCCGGGGGGGGACAGGGGGCCTCGAACACTGAAGCTTTCTTT. It translates to CASSGGGQGASNTEAFF.

V is TRBV7-2 and J is TRBJ2-3; unclear D gene. Per the germline V gene, CDR1 is SGHTA and CDR2 is FQGNSA. The CDR3 runs 16 residues. V was pared by 5 bases and J by 0 bases, with 15 bases between. The CDR3 protein is CASSLQSRPSTDTQYF. The CDR3, as DNA: TGTGCCAGCAGCCTCCAGTCTCGCCCGAGCACAGATACGCAGTATTTT.

This clone was seen once. The CDR3 DNA is TGTGCCAGCAGTTTACTCTCCAGGGAGGCCGGCCTTACGCAGTATTTT. Translated, it gives CASSLLSREAGLTQYF. This rearrangement joins TRBV27 to TRBJ2-3, with a possible D match to TRBD2 (6 bases). Trimming cost V 2 bases and J 8 bases, with 20 bases left between them. The CDR3 runs 16 residues. CDR1 is MNHEY and CDR2 is SMNVEV in the germline V gene (reference sequence).

The chain links TRBV6-5 to TRBJ2-1, with a possible D match to TRBD2 (6 bases). The CDR3 length is 15 residues. Germline V CDR1 and CDR2: MNHEY, SVGAGI. V was shortened by 6 bases and J by 2 bases, with 14 bases between the two germline ends. The CDR3 DNA reads TGTGCCAGCAGAATGCGGGACGCTACCTACAATGAGCAGTTCTTC. It is translated as CASRMRDATYNEQFF.

The V gene is TRBV19, the J gene TRBJ2-5; perhaps TRBD2 as D (5 bases). Germline V gives CDR1 LNHDA, CDR2 SQIVND (reference sequence). The V end lost 5 bases, the J end lost 5 bases, and 18 bases lay between the germline ends. The CDR3 is 15 amino acids. The CDR3 coding sequence is TGTGCCAGTAGTCTACGAGGGATTTCTTGGGAGACCCAGTACTTC. Its translation is CASSLRGISWETQYF.

The chain couples TRBV4-3 to TRBJ2-3, with D perhaps TRBD2 (5 bases). This CDR3 spans 14 amino acids. The germline CDR1 and CDR2 sequences are LGHNA and YSLEER. Trimming cost V 0 bases and J 4 bases, with 8 bases left between them. The CDR3 loop reads CASSQETRADTQYF. CDR3 nucleotides: TGCGCCAGCAGCCAAGAAACTAGGGCAGATACGCAGTATTTT.

This sequence joins TRBV30 and TRBJ1-4, with 8 bases matching TRBD1. Germline V gene data show CDR1 as GTSNPN and CDR2 as SVGIG (reference sequence). The CDR3 length is 15 residues. The ends lost 0 bases at V and 8 bases at J; junction bases unmatched: 8. CDR3 nucleotide sequence: TGTGCCTGGAGTGTACCGAGACAGGGGAAAGAAAAACTGTTTTTT. This codes for CAWSVPRQGKEKLFF.

The gene calls are TRBV11-3 and TRBJ2-7; TRBD2 is a possible D gene (6 bases). V lost 5 bases to trimming and J lost 4 bases, with 12 bases between them. The CDR3 runs to 13 residues. Germline V lookup: CDR1 SGHNT, CDR2 YENEEA. The chain's CDR3 is CASSPRETYEQYF. The CDR3 DNA is TGTGCCAGCAGCCCCCGGGAGACATACGAGCAGTACTTC.

The table lists this clone with a count of one. This sequence joins TRBV4-3 and TRBJ2-1; D possibly corresponds to TRBD2 (5 bases). Between the trimmed V and J ends, which lost 0 bases and 4 bases, there was a span of 16 bases. This CDR3 comprises 17 residues. Germline V gene lookup returns CDR1 LGHNA and CDR2 YSLEER. Written as DNA, the CDR3 is TGCGCCAGCAGCCAAGATGGAGGAACGGACTTTTACAATGAGCAGTTCTTC. The encoded protein is CASSQDGGTDFYNEQFF.

The chain has TRBV11-3 and TRBJ2-5; the D is unclear. The length of the CDR3 is 12 residues. The ends were cut back, 4 bases at V and 5 bases at J, with 8 bases in the middle. The V gene's germline CDR1 is SGHNT and CDR2 YENEEA. CDR3 coding DNA: TGTGCCAGCAGCTCGGTTCGGGAGACCCAGTACTTC. It yields the protein CASSSVRETQYF. The whole variable domain, remainder taken from reference TRBV11-3 and TRBJ2-5, is EAGVVQSPRYKIIEKKQPVAFWCNPISGHNTLYWYLQNLGQGPELLIRYENEEAVDDSQLPKDRFSAERLKGVDSTLKIQPAELGDSAVYLCASSSVRETQYFGPGTRLLVL.